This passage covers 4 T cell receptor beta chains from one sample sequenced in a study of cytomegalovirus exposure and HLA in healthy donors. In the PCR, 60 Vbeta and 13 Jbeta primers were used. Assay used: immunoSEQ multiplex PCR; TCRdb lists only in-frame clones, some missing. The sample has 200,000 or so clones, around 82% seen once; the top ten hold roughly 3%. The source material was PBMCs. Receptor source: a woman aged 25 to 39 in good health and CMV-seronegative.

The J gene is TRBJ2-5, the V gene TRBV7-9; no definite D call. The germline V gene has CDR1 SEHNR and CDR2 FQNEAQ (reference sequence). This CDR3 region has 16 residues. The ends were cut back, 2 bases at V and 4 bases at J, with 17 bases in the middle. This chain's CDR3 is CASSLSGGQIPETQYF. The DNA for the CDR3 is TGTGCCAGCAGCTTAAGTGGTGGGCAGATCCCAGAGACCCAGTACTTC.

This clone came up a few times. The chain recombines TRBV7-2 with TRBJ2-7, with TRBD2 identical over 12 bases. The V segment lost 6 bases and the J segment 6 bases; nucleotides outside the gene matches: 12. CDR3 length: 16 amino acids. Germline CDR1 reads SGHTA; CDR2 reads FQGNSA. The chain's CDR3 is CASSTTSGRFYSEQYF. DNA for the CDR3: TGTGCCAGCAGTACCACTAGCGGGAGGTTTTATTCCGAGCAGTACTTC.

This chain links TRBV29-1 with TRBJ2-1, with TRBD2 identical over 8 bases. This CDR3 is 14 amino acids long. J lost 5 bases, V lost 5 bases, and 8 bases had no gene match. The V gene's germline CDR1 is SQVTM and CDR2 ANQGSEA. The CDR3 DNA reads TGCAGCGTTCGGAGCGGGAGTAAGGACAATGAGCAGTTCTTC. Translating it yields CSVRSGSKDNEQFF.

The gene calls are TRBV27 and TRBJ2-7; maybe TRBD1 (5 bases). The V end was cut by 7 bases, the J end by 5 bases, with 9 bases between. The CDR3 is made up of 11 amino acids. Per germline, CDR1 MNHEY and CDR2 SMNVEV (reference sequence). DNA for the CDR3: TGTGCCAGCACCTTAGGGGACGAGCAGTACTTC. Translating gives CASTLGDEQYF.